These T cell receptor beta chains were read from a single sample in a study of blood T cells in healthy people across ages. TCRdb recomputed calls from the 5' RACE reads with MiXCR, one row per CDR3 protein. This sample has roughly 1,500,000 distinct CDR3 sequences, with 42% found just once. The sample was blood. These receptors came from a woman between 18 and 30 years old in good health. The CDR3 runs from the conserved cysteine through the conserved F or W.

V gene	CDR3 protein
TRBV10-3	CAISPISGTGTYEQYF
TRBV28	CASRTGTEQYF
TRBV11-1	CASSLRTSETQFF
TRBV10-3	CAIKAPGGTYEQYF
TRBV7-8	CASSTYSGDTGELFF
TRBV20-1	CSAREPEWGGTYNEQFF
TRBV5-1	CASSLGTGGAGQPQHF
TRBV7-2	CASSSLGGGQQYF
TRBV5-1	CASSTGQGDEKLFF
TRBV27	CASSPLLAESSYNEQFF
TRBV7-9	CASSRGADPFYGYTF
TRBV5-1	CASSSGQGNRYERYF
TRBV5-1	CASSLSSGFTYNEQFF
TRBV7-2	CASSLTASVLVEQYF
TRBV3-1	CASSQERGAGGNEQFF
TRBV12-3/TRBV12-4	CASSHDSYYSNQPQHF
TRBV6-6	CASRYRGATDTQYF
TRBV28	CASSPEHRNTEAFF
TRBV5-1	CASSSKQAMNTEAFF
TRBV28	CASRPGTLTYEQYF
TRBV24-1	CATPGTSGYNEQFF
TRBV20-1	CSAGDGLAAGELFF
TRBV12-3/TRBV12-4	CASKLGQGNSPLHF
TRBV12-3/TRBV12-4	CASMVEFQGFHNEQFF
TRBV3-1	CASSPSIPGTSGGATDTQYF
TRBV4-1	CASSHLHGEGNQYF
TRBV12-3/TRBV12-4	CASSRGRWETQYF
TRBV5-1	CASSLSGPSGSEQYF
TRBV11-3	CASSPTRDRVFNEQFF
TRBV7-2	CASSFSGQVPYNEQFF
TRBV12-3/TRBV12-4	CASRRGGGGGTKAFF
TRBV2	CASSEAWNEQYF
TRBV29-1	CSVYGTSGRGVTGELFF
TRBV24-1	CATSSGSYEQYF
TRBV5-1	CASSLTRLGNTEAFF
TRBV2	CASKTSGSYNEQFF
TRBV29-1	CSVESGGGANVLTF
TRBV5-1	CASSQDRVRASSYNEQFF
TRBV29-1	CSASDRAHEQYF
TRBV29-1	CSPKGLQGATNNEQYF
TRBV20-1	CSAYRASSYNEQYF
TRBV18	CASSPLGGGYEQYF
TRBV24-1	CATSDDAGITYEQYF
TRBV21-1	CASPRWGPDTQYF
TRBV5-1	CASTSVPGGARTFYGYTF
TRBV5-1	CASSWDSFNEKLFF
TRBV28	CASSLYRGGLGEQYF
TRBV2	CASTETGAYNEQFF
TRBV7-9	CASSLEGVGVKVYEQYF
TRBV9	CASSPSGGNEQFF